This passage covers 9 T cell receptor beta chains from one sample sequenced in a study of shared clonotypes between healthy human individuals. Positive CCR7 selection of CD45RO-negative cells yielded the naive CD8 cells, and terminally differentiated effector memory CD45RA+ cells were excluded. Assay used: immunoSEQ multiplex PCR; TCRdb lists only in-frame clones, some missing. Among some 2,000,000 clones listed, just under 95% were seen once. Material for sequencing was naive CD8+ T cells sorted from blood. Source of these receptors: a man aged 18 to 29 in good health.

This clone was counted a single time. The chain carries TRBV30 and TRBJ2-7; D is tentatively TRBD1 or TRBD2 (6 bases each). Per the germline V gene, CDR1 is GTSNPN and CDR2 is SVGIG (reference sequence). The CDR3 covers 14 residues. V was cut by 5 bases and J by 2 bases, with 16 bases left in between. The CDR3 is CAWHPMGGPYEQYF. In DNA, the CDR3 is TGTGCCTGGCACCCGATGGGGGGCCCCTACGAGCAGTACTTC.

J is TRBJ1-2 and V is TRBV5-4, with unresolved D. The CDR3 is 12 residues long. Looked up from germline, CDR1 is SGHNT and CDR2 is YYREEE (reference sequence). The V end lost 4 bases, the J end lost 6 bases, and 10 bases lay between the germline ends. The CDR3 DNA follows: TGTGCCAGCAGCCCGACGGGAAATGGCTACACCTTC. It translates to CASSPTGNGYTF.

This chain links TRBV7-9 with TRBJ2-7, with D perhaps TRBD2 (6 bases). CDR1 is SEHNR, CDR2 FQNEAQ, per germline (reference sequence). The V end was cut by 5 bases, the J end by 3 bases, with 14 bases between. The CDR3 sequence is 14 residues long. As DNA, the CDR3 is TGTGCCAGCAGCCCACCGGGACTGATCTACGAGCAGTACTTC. Translating it yields CASSPPGLIYEQYF.

This clone was seen only once. CDR3 DNA: TGTGCCAGCAGCACTAGCCGGGCCTTAAGCTCCTATAATTCACCCCTCCACTTT. Its protein is CASSTSRALSSYNSPLHF. This chain joins TRBV27 and TRBJ1-6; D is undetermined. The germline V gene has CDR1 MNHEY and CDR2 SMNVEV (reference sequence). This CDR3 is built from 18 residues. The V gene lost 6 bases and the J gene lost 0 bases, with 18 bases spanning the gap.

A few counts support this clone. The genes are TRBV9 and TRBJ1-6, with D perhaps TRBD1 (6 bases). V dropped 3 bases and J dropped 0 bases, with 10 bases sitting between them. Germline loops: CDR1 SGDLS, CDR2 YYNGEE. The CDR3 spans 16 residues. The CDR3 is CASSDGQSSYNSPLHF. The DNA for the CDR3 is TGTGCCAGCAGCGACGGACAGAGCTCCTATAATTCACCCCTCCACTTT.

The V call is TRBV12-5, the J call TRBJ1-1, with D tentatively TRBD1 (5 bases). The V end was cut by 6 bases, the J end by 0 bases, with 17 bases between. From germline, CDR1 is LGHNT and CDR2 FRNRAP. The CDR3 is 16 residues long. The CDR3 loop is CASGRGGQGMNTEAFF. The CDR3 nucleotides are TGTGCTAGTGGACGGGGGGGTCAGGGCATGAACACTGAAGCTTTCTTT. The full variable domain, rest sourced from reference TRBV12-5 and TRBJ1-1, is DARVTQTPRHKVTEMGQEVTMRCQPILGHNTVFWYRQTMMQGLELLAYFRNRAPLDDSGMPKDRFSAEMPDATLATLKIQPSEPRDSAVYFCASGRGGQGMNTEAFFGQGTRLTVV.

This clone was observed a single time. The chain has TRBV2 and TRBJ2-3; 8 nucleotides line up with TRBD2. CDR1 and CDR2 (germline): SNHLY, FYNNEI. The CDR3 runs to 13 residues. The CDR3 sequence: CASGGTSTDTQYF. CDR3 in DNA: TGTGCGAGCGGGGGAACTAGCACAGATACGCAGTATTTT. The full variable domain, rest sourced from reference TRBV2 and TRBJ2-3, is EPEVTQTPSHQVTQMGQEVILRCVPISNHLYFYWYRQILGQKVEFLVSFYNNEISEKSEIFDDQFSVERPDGSNFTLKIRSTKLEDSAMYFCASGGTSTDTQYFGPGTRLTVL.

The chain employs TRBV4-1 and TRBJ2-5, with a tentative D call TRBD2 (6 bases). Germline V gene data show CDR1 as MGHRA and CDR2 as YSYEKL. This CDR3 is 14 amino acids long. The V gene lost 1 base and the J gene lost 0 bases, with 6 bases spanning the gap. This CDR3 reads CASSQGDYQETQYF. The CDR3 DNA reads TGCGCCAGCAGCCAAGGGGACTACCAAGAGACCCAGTACTTC.

The chain carries TRBV6-1 and TRBJ2-7; unclear D gene. V was shortened by 6 bases and J by 3 bases, with 12 bases between the two germline ends. CDR3 length: 13 residues. The germline V gene has CDR1 MNHNS and CDR2 SASEGT. CDR3 sequence (DNA): TGTGCCAGCAGCGACTTGGGATACTACGAGCAGTACTTC. This sequence encodes CASSDLGYYEQYF.